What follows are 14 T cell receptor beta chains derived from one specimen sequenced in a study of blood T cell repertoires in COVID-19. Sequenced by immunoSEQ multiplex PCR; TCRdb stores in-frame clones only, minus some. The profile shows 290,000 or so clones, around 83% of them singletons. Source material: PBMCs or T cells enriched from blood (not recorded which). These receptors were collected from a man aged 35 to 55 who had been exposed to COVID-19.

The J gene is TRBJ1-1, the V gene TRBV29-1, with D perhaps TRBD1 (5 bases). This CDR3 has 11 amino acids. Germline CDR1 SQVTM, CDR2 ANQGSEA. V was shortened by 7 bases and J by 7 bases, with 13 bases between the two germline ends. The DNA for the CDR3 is TGCAGCGCTTCCGGGACTAGTGAAGCTTTCTTT. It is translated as CSASGTSEAFF.

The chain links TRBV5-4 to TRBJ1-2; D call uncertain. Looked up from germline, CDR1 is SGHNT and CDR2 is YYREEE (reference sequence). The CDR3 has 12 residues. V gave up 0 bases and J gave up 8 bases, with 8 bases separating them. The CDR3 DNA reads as TGTGCCAGCAGCTTGGACAGAGAAGGCTACACCTTC. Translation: CASSLDREGYTF.

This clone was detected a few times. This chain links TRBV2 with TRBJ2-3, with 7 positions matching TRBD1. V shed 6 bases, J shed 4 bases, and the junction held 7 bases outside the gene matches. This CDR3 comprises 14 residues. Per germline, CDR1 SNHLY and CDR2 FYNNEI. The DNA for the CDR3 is TGTGCCAGCAGGCGGACAGGTTGGGCAGATACGCAGTATTTT. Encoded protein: CASRRTGWADTQYF. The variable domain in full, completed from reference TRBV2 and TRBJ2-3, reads EPEVTQTPSHQVTQMGQEVILRCVPISNHLYFYWYRQILGQKVEFLVSFYNNEISEKSEIFDDQFSVERPDGSNFTLKIRSTKLEDSAMYFCASRRTGWADTQYFGPGTRLTVL.

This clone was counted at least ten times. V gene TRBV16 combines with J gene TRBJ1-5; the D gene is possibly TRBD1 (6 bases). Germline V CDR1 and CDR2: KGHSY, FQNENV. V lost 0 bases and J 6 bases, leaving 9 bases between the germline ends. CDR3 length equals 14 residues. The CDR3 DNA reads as TGTGCCAGCAGCCAATCACAGGGAACTCAGCCCCAGCATTTT. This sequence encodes CASSQSQGTQPQHF.

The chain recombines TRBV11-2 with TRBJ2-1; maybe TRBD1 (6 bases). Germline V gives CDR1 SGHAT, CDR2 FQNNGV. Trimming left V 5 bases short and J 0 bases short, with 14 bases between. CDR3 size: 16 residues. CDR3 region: CASSPITGSSYNEQFF. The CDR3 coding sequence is TGTGCCAGCAGCCCTATTACAGGGAGCTCCTACAATGAGCAGTTCTTC.

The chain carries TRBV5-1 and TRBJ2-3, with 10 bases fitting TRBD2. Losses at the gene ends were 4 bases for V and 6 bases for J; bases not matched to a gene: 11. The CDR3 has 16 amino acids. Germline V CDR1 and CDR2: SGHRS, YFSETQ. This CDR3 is CASSETALAGVDTQYF. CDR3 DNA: TGCGCCAGCAGCGAGACTGCTCTAGCGGGAGTGGATACGCAGTATTTT. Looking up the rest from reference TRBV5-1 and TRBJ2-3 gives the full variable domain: KAGVTQTPRYLIKTRGQQVTLSCSPISGHRSVSWYQQTPGQGLQFLFEYFSETQRNKGNFPGRFSGRQFSNSRSEMNVSTLELGDSALYLCASSETALAGVDTQYFGPGTRLTVL.

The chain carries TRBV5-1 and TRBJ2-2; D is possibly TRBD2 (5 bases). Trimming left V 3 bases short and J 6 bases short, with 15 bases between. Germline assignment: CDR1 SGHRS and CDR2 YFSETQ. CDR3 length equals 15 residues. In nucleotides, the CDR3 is TGCGCCAGCAGCTCGATTGAGGGCGCGGCCGGGGAGCTGTTTTTT. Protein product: CASSSIEGAAGELFF. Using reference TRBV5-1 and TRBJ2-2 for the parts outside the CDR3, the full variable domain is KAGVTQTPRYLIKTRGQQVTLSCSPISGHRSVSWYQQTPGQGLQFLFEYFSETQRNKGNFPGRFSGRQFSNSRSEMNVSTLELGDSALYLCASSSIEGAAGELFFGEGSRLTVL.

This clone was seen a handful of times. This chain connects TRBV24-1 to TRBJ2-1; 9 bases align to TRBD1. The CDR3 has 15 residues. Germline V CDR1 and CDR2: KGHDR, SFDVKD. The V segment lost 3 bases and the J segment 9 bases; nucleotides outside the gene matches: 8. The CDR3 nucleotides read TGTGCCACCAGTGATAGGGGACAGGGACATGGTGAGCAGTTCTTC. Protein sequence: CATSDRGQGHGEQFF.

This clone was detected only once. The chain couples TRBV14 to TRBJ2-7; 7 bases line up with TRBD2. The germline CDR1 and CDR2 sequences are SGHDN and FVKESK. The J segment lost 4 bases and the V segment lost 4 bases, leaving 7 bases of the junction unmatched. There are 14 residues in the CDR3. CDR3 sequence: CASSRGGPGYEQYF. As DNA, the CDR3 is TGTGCCAGCAGCCGGGGGGGTCCCGGATACGAGCAGTACTTC. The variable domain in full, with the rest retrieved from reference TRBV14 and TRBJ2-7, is EAGVTQFPSHSVIEKGQTVTLRCDPISGHDNLYWYRRVMGKEIKFLLHFVKESKQDESGMPNNRFLAERTGGTYSTLKVQPAELEDSGVYFCASSRGGPGYEQYFGPGTRLTVT.

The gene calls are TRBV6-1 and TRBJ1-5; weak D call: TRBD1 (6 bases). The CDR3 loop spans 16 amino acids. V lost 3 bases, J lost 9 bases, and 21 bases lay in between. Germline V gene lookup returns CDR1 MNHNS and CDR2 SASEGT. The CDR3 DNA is TGTGCCAGCAGTGATGGTGGGGCAGGGGCGCTTCGGCCCCAGCATTTT. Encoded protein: CASSDGGAGALRPQHF.

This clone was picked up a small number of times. The CDR3 DNA reads TGTGCCAGCAGCTCCCGGACAGGTGGTGGGTTCTTC. As protein: CASSSRTGGGFF. V usage is TRBV7-9 and J usage is TRBJ2-1; 7 bases map to TRBD1. Unmatched junction bases numbered 9, after V lost 4 bases and J lost 15 bases. The CDR3 contains 12 residues. Germline assignment: CDR1 SEHNR and CDR2 FQNEAQ (reference sequence).

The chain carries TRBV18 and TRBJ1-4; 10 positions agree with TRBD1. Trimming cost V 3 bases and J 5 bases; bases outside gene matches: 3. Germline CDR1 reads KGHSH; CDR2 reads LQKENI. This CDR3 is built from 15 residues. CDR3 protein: CASSPRTGGNEKLFF. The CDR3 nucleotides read TGTGCCAGCTCACCGCGGACAGGGGGGAATGAAAAACTGTTTTTT. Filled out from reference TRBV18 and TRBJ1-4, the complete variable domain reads NAGVMQNPRHLVRRRGQEARLRCSPMKGHSHVYWYRQLPEEGLKFMVYLQKENIIDESGMPKERFSAEFPKEGPSILRIQQVVRGDSAAYFCASSPRTGGNEKLFFGSGTQLSVL.

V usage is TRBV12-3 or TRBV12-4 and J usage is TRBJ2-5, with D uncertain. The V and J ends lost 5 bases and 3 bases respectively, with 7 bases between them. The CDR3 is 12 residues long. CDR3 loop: CASSRDKETQYF. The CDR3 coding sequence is TGTGCCAGCAGTAGAGATAAAGAGACCCAGTACTTC.

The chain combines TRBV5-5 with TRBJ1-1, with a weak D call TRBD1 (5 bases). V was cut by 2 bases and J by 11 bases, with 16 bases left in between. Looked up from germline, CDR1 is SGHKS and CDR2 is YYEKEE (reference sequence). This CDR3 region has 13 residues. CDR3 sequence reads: CASSFQGANEAFF. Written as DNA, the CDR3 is TGTGCCAGCAGCTTTCAAGGGGCCAATGAGGCTTTCTTT. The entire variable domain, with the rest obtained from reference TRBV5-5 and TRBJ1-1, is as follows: DAGVTQSPTHLIKTRGQQVTLRCSPISGHKSVSWYQQVLGQGPQFIFQYYEKEERGRGNFPDRFSARQFPNYSSELNVNALLLGDSALYLCASSFQGANEAFFGQGTRLTVV.